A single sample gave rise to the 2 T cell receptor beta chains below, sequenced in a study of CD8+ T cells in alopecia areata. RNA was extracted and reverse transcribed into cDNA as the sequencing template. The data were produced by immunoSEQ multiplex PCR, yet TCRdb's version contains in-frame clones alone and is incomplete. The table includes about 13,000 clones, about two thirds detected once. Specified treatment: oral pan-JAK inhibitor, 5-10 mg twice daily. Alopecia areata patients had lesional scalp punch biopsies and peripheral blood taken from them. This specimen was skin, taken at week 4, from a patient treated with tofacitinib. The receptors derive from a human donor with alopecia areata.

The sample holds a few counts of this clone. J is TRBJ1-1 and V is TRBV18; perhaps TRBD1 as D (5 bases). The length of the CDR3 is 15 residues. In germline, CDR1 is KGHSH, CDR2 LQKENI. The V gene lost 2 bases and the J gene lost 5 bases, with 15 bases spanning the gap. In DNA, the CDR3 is TGTGCCAGCTCACCAGGAGGGTCGGGGGATACTGAAGCTTTCTTT. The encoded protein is CASSPGGSGDTEAFF.

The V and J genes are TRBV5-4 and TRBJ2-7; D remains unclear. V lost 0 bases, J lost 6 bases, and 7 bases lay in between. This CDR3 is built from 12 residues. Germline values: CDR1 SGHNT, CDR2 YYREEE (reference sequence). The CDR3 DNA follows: TGTGCCAGCAGCTTGGTTCCGGGCGAGCAGTACTTC. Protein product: CASSLVPGEQYF.